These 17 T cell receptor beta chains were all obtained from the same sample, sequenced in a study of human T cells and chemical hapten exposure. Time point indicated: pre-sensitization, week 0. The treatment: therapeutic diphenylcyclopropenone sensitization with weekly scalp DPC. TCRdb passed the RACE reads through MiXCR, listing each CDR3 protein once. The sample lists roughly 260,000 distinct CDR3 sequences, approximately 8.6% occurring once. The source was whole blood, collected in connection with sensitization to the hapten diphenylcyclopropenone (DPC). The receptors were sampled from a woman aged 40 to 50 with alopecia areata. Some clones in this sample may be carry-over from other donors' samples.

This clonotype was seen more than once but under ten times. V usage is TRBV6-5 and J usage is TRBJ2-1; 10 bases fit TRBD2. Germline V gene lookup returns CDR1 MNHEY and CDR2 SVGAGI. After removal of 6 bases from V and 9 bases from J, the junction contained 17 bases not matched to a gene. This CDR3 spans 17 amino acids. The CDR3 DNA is TGTGCCAGCAGCCGCGTGAGTGGGGCTAGCGGGAGTAGTGAGCAGTTCTTC. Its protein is CASSRVSGASGSSEQFF.

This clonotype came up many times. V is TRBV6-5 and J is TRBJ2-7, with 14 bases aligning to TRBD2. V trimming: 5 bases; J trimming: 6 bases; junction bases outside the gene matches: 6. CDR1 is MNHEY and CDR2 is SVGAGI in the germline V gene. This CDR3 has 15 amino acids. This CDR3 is CASSAWTSGRREQYF. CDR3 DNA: TGTGCCAGCAGTGCTTGGACTAGCGGGAGGCGCGAGCAGTACTTC.

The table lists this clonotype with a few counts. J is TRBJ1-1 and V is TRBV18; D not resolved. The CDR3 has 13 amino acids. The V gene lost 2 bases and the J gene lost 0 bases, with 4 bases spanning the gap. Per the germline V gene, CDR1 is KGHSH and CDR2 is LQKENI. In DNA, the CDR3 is TGTGCCAGCTCACCAGGGGTGAACACTGAAGCTTTCTTT. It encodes CASSPGVNTEAFF.

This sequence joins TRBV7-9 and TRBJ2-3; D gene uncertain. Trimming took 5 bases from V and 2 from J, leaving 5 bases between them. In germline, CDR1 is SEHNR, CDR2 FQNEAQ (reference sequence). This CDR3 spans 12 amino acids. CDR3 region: CASSPDTDTQYF. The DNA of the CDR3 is TGTGCCAGCAGCCCAGACACAGATACGCAGTATTTT.

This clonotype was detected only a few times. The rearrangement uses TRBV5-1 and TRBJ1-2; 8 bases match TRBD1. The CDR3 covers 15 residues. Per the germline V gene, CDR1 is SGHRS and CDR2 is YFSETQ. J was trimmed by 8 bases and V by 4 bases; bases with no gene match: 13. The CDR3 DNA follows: TGCGCCAGCAGCGAAGGACAGGGCGGGGTCCGCGGCTACACCTTC. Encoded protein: CASSEGQGGVRGYTF.

The CDR3 reads CASSETGLGVRGETQYF. The CDR3 nucleotides read TGTGCCAGCAGTGAAACGGGTCTTGGGGTAAGGGGAGAGACCCAGTACTTC. The chain combines TRBV25-1 with TRBJ2-5; perhaps TRBD1 as D (5 bases). CDR1 is MGHDK and CDR2 is SYGVNS in the germline V gene. The CDR3 is 17 residues long. V gave up 2 bases and J gave up 4 bases, with 20 bases separating them. The full variable domain, rest sourced from reference TRBV25-1 and TRBJ2-5, is EADIYQTPRYLVIGTGKKITLECSQTMGHDKMYWYQQDPGMELHLIHYSYGVNSTEKGDLSSESTVSRIRTEHFPLTLESARPSHTSQYLCASSETGLGVRGETQYFGPGTRLLVL.

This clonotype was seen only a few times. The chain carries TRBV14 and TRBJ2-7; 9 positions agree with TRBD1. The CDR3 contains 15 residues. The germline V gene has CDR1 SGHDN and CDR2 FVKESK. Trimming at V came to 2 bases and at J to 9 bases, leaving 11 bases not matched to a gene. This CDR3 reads CASSQTLTGGAGQYF. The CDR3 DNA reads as TGTGCCAGCAGCCAAACTTTGACAGGGGGGGCCGGGCAGTACTTC.

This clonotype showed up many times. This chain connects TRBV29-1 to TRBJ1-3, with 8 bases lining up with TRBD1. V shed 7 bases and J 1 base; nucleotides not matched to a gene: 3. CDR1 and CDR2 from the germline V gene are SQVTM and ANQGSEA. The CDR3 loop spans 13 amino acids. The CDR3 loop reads CSGGQGSGNTIYF. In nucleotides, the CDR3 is TGCAGCGGCGGACAGGGATCTGGAAACACCATATATTTT.

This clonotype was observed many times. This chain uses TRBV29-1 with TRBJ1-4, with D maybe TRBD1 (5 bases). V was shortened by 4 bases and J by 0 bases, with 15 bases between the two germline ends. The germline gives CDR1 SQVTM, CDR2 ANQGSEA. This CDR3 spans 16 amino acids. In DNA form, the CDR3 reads TGCAGCGTTGTGCATAAACAGGCACCAACTAATGAAAAACTGTTTTTT. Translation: CSVVHKQAPTNEKLFF. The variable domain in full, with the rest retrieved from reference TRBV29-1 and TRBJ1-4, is SAVISQKPSRDICQRGTSLTIQCQVDSQVTMMFWYRQQPGQSLTLIATANQGSEATYESGFVIDKFPISRPNLTFSTLTVSNMSPEDSSIYLCSVVHKQAPTNEKLFFGSGTQLSVL.

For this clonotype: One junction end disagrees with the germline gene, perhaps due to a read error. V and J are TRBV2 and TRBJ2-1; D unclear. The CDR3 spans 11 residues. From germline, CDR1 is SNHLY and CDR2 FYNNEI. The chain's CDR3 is CASREGNEQFF. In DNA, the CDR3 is TGTGCCAGCAGGGAAGGCAATGAGCAGTTCTTC.

In DNA, the CDR3 is TGTGCCAGCAGCTTAGGGGACGTGCGTACCGCTGAAGCTTTCTTT. This sequence encodes CASSLGDVRTAEAFF. The chain joins TRBV7-9 to TRBJ1-1, with D possibly matching TRBD1 (5 bases). The CDR3 is 15 amino acids. The V gene lost 1 base and the J gene lost 6 bases, with 15 bases spanning the gap. Germline CDR1 and CDR2: SEHNR and FQNEAQ (reference sequence).

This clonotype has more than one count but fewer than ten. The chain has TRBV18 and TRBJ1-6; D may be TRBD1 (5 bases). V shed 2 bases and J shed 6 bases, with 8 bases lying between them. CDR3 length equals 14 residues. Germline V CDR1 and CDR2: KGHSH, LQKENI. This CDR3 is CASSPGDGNSPLHF. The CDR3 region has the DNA TGTGCCAGCTCACCAGGGGACGGTAATTCACCCCTCCACTTT.

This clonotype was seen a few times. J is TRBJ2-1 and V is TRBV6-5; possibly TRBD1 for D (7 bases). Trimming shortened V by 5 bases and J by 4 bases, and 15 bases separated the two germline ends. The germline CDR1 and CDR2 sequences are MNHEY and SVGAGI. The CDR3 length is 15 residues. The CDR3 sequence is CASSPWGDRYNEQFF. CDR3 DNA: TGTGCCAGCAGTCCGTGGGGGGACAGATACAATGAGCAGTTCTTC.

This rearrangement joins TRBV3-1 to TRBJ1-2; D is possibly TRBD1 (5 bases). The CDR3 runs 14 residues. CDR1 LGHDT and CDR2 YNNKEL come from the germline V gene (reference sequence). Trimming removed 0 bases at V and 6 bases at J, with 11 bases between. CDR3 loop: CASSQEGVNNGYTF. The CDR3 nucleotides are TGTGCCAGCAGCCAAGAGGGGGTTAATAATGGCTACACCTTC.

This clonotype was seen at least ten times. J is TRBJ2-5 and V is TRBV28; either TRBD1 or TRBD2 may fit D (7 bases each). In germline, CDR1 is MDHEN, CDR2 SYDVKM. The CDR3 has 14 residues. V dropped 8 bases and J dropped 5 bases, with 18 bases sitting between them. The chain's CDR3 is CASSRGGGRETQYF. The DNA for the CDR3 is TGTGCCAGCTCTCGGGGAGGGGGCAGGGAGACCCAGTACTTC.

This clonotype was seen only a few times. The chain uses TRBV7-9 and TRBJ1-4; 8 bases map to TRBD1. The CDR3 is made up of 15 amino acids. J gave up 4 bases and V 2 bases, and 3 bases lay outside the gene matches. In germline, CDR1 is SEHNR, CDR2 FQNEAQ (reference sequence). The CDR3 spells CASSLMTGVNEKLFF. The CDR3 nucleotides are TGTGCCAGCAGCTTAATGACAGGGGTTAATGAAAAACTGTTTTTT.

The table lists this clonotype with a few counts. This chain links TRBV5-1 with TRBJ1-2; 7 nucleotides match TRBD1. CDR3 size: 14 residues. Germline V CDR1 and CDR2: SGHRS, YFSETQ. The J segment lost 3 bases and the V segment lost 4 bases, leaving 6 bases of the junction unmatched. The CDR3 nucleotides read TGCGCCAGCAGCGTCGACAGGGTAGACTATGGCTACACCTTC. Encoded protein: CASSVDRVDYGYTF.